The T cell receptor beta chain under discussion was sequenced for a study of cytomegalovirus exposure and HLA in healthy donors. Study observations and caveats: Association of a missense DCLRE1C variant with TCR beta V- and J-gene trimming was reported in a later analysis.

This PCR relied on a set of 60 Vbeta primers and 13 Jbeta primers. Some clones are missing from TCRdb's copy, which holds only in-frame ones; the method was immunoSEQ multiplex PCR. The data show about 130,000 clones, under 80% seen once. This clone came up a few times. Its target is not known. V shed 6 bases, J shed 3 bases, and the junction held 7 bases outside the gene matches. The CDR3 length is 15 residues. Germline CDR1 reads LNHNV; CDR2 reads YYDKDF (reference sequence). This sequence joins TRBV15 and TRBJ1-3; 8 nucleotides agree with TRBD1. The specimen was PBMCs. The sequence derives from a woman aged 60-75 years in good health and CMV-seropositive. The CDR3 here is CATSPRGQSGNTIYF. The CDR3 nucleotides read TGTGCCACCAGTCCCAGGGGGCAGAGTGGAAACACCATATATTTT.